This TCR beta chain originates from a study of blood T cell repertoires in COVID-19. Study-wide context: Acute and convalescent COVID-19 specimens originated in the United States, Italy and Spain. From T cells, B-cell-depleted T cells, or PBMCs came the material, which was cDNA or gDNA.

V lost 6 bases and J lost 10, with 21 bases in between. The CDR3 has 15 residues. The germline gives CDR1 SNHLY, CDR2 FYNNEI. The authors' processing: From reference gene primer amplification, estimates of nucleated cell counts were derived. Profiling relied on immunoSEQ multiplex PCR, and the TCRdb table lists in-frame clones only, not all of them. V and J calls and clone size are given by that table; D and trimming were obtained from the DNA. The sample includes about 160,000 clones, approximately 88% seen only once; the top ten take approximately 3%. Sequencing was done on a sample of peripheral blood. This clonotype originated in a man in his sixties with acute or convalescent COVID-19. The chain recombines TRBV2 with TRBJ1-4; D remains ambiguous. The CDR3 protein is CASSPKGLVEGKLFF. For the CDR3, the DNA is TGTGCCAGCAGCCCCAAGGGCCTTGTAGAGGGAAAACTGTTTTTT.